These T cell receptor beta chains were read from a single sample in a study of T cell responses to AZD1222 COVID-19 vaccine. Profiled with immunoSEQ multiplex PCR; TCRdb holds only in-frame clones, not every one. The table lists about 180,000 clones, about nine tenths of them singletons, with less than 2.5% in the top ten. The sequencing here drew on peripheral blood, taken 28 days after the second AZD1222 dose. Receptor source: an adult who received the AZD1222 COVID-19 vaccine. Each CDR3 is given with its conserved first and last residue. Fields, in order: J gene, clone size, V gene, D gene, CDR3 protein, CDR3 DNA. The D gene is left open where the match is weak. Clone sizes are given selectively: once, few, many, or a class where the clone is expanded.

TRBJ2-5 - TRBV7-9 TRBD1 CASSPPTGSLQETQYF TGTGCCAGCAGCCCTCCGACAGGGTCTTTACAAGAGACCCAGTACTTC
TRBJ1-5 - TRBV5-1 - CASSTGPGGNQPQHF TGCGCCAGCAGCACCGGCCCGGGTGGCAATCAGCCCCAGCATTTT
TRBJ2-2 - TRBV5-4 - CASSPGTASIGELFF TGTGCCAGCAGCCCCGGGACTGCCTCAATCGGGGAGCTGTTTTTT
TRBJ2-1 - TRBV6-5 - CASMWGPYNEQFF TGTGCCAGCATGTGGGGGCCTTACAATGAGCAGTTCTTC
TRBJ2-2 few TRBV10-3 - CAISDGQSYTGELFF TGTGCCATCAGTGATGGGCAGTCATACACCGGGGAGCTGTTTTTT
TRBJ1-4 - TRBV3-1/TRBV3-2 - CASSQESRGNEKLFF TGTGCCAGCAGCCAAGAATCCAGGGGTAATGAAAAACTGTTTTTT
TRBJ2-3 - TRBV5-1 - CASSPLQISTDTQYF TGCGCCAGCAGCCCCTTACAGATCAGCACAGATACGCAGTATTTT
TRBJ2-1 - TRBV4-1 - CASKAVGYNEQFF TGCGCCAGCAAAGCGGTGGGCTACAATGAGCAGTTCTTC
TRBJ2-7 - TRBV4-1 - CASSRARGDEQYF TGCGCCAGCAGCCGGGCGAGGGGCGACGAGCAGTACTTC
TRBJ1-3 - TRBV4-1 - CASSQGRQKFVGNTIYF TGCGCCAGCAGCCAGGGAAGACAGAAGTTCGTTGGAAACACCATATATTTT
TRBJ2-7 - TRBV11-2 TRBD1 CASSLRPGQGLYEQYF TGTGCCAGCAGCCTACGACCGGGACAGGGCCTGTACGAGCAGTACTTC
TRBJ2-1 - TRBV19 - CASSIIRLGGYNEQFF TGTGCCAGTAGTATAATCAGGTTGGGAGGTTACAATGAGCAGTTCTTC
TRBJ1-1 - TRBV12-3/TRBV12-4 TRBD1 CASSGQGLTEAFF TGTGCCAGCTCCGGACAGGGTTTGACTGAAGCTTTCTTT
TRBJ2-2 - TRBV18 TRBD1 CASSPPLGTGDTGELFF TGTGCCAGCTCACCACCACTTGGGACAGGGGACACCGGGGAGCTGTTTTTT
TRBJ2-3 once TRBV5-1 TRBD2 CASRTALGGGGTDTQYF TGCGCCAGCAGGACGGCCCTTGGCGGGGGTGGGACGGATACGCAGTATTTT
TRBJ2-7 few TRBV28 TRBD2 CASSLGWWAGEVYEQYF TGTGCCAGCAGTTTGGGGTGGTGGGCGGGAGAAGTCTACGAGCAGTACTTC
TRBJ2-1 - TRBV29-1 TRBD2 CSVGSSTGGTNEQFF TGCAGCGTTGGTTCGTCTACGGGAGGGACCAATGAGCAGTTCTTC
TRBJ2-4 - TRBV2 - CASSERQGWENIQYF TGTGCCAGCAGTGAGAGGCAGGGTTGGGAAAACATTCAGTACTTC
TRBJ1-2 - TRBV10-3 TRBD1 CAISGTGAGYGYTF TGTGCCATCAGTGGGACAGGGGCCGGTTATGGCTACACCTTC
TRBJ2-7 - TRBV5-5 TRBD1 CASSFVPFPTTGPYEQYF TGTGCCAGCAGCTTTGTCCCGTTCCCCACGACAGGGCCCTACGAGCAGTACTTC
TRBJ2-7 - TRBV5-4 - CASSLVASDSQKQYF TGTGCCAGCAGCTTGGTCGCGTCGGACTCCCAGAAGCAGTACTTC
TRBJ1-2 - TRBV4-3 - CASSQGEGGGYTF TGCGCCAGCAGCCAGGGGGAGGGAGGTGGCTACACCTTC
TRBJ2-5 - TRBV9 - CASSGGGRQETQYF TGTGCCAGCAGCGGGGGTGGAAGACAAGAGACCCAGTACTTC
TRBJ1-3 - TRBV11-2 - CASSLALSGNTIYF TGTGCCAGCAGCTTAGCTCTCTCTGGAAACACCATATATTTT
TRBJ2-7 - TRBV3-1/TRBV3-2 - CASSLPVPTAYEQYF TGTGCCAGCAGCCTACCAGTCCCAACGGCCTACGAGCAGTACTTC
TRBJ2-3 - TRBV27 - CASSRVGDTQYF TGTGCCAGCAGTCGGGTTGGAGATACGCAGTATTTT
TRBJ2-5 few TRBV7-2 TRBD1 CASSQRQGLGETQYF TGTGCCAGCAGCCAGAGACAGGGCCTGGGAGAGACCCAGTACTTC
TRBJ1-5 - TRBV13 TRBD1 CASSRTGDQPQHF TGTGCCAGCTCGAGGACAGGGGATCAGCCCCAGCATTTT
TRBJ2-7 - TRBV4-1 TRBD1 CASSRSPGQGLHEQYF TGCGCCAGCAGCCGCTCTCCGGGACAGGGGCTGCACGAGCAGTACTTC
TRBJ2-4 - TRBV6-6 - CASSYGLAKNIQYF TGTGCCAGCAGTTACGGCCTGGCCAAAAACATTCAGTACTTC
TRBJ2-7 - TRBV13 TRBD2 CASSATSGGIYEQYF TGTGCCAGCAGCGCCACTAGCGGGGGGATCTACGAGCAGTACTTC
TRBJ2-1 - TRBV14 TRBD2 CASSPSGTNYNEQFF TGTGCCAGCAGCCCTAGCGGGACAAACTACAATGAGCAGTTCTTC
TRBJ2-1 - TRBV9 - CASSEGGNEQFF TGTGCCAGCAGCGAGGGAGGAAATGAGCAGTTCTTC
TRBJ1-2 - TRBV30 TRBD1 CAWSGIDRGGEGGYTF TGTGCCTGGAGTGGGATAGACAGGGGTGGTGAGGGTGGCTACACCTTC
TRBJ2-1 - TRBV29-1 TRBD1 CSVDIAGTVYNEQFF TGCAGCGTTGATATCGCTGGGACAGTTTACAATGAGCAGTTCTTC
TRBJ1-2 - TRBV6-2/TRBV6-3 TRBD1 CASSGDSYGYTF TGTGCCAGCAGTGGGGACAGCTATGGCTACACCTTC
TRBJ1-4 - TRBV18 TRBD1 CASSYGQGEGEKLFF TGTGCCAGCTCATACGGACAGGGGGAGGGAGAAAAACTGTTTTTT
TRBJ1-5 - TRBV30 - CAWSEGTHSNQPQHF TGTGCCTGGAGTGAAGGGACCCACAGCAATCAGCCCCAGCATTTT
TRBJ1-5 - TRBV18 - CASSPGTLFNQPQHF TGTGCCAGCTCACCTGGGACATTATTTAATCAGCCCCAGCATTTT
TRBJ2-7 - TRBV18 TRBD2 CASSPRSAGGEDEQYF TGTGCCAGCTCACCCCGCTCGGCGGGGGGCGAGGACGAGCAGTACTTC
TRBJ2-1 - TRBV14 - CASSQLATRRGEQFF TGTGCCAGCAGCCAGCTAGCGACCCGTCGGGGTGAGCAGTTCTTC
TRBJ2-1 - TRBV9 TRBD2 CASSVYERGGREQFF TGTGCCAGCAGCGTATACGAGCGGGGGGGCCGTGAGCAGTTCTTC
TRBJ1-2 - TRBV18 TRBD1 CASSPGQGGGYTF TGTGCCAGCTCACCGGGACAGGGAGGGGGCTACACCTTC
TRBJ2-7 few TRBV6-5 - CASRTGGTEQYF TGTGCCAGCAGGACGGGTGGGACCGAGCAGTACTTC
TRBJ1-5 once TRBV9 - CASSGLGGGNQPQHF TGTGCCAGCAGCGGGTTGGGTGGGGGCAATCAGCCCCAGCATTTT
TRBJ2-1 - TRBV11-3 - CASSGGASSYNEQFF TGTGCCAGCAGCGGGGGCGCGAGCTCCTACAATGAGCAGTTCTTC
TRBJ2-1 - TRBV29-1 TRBD2 CSVDGSGGYYNEQFF TGCAGCGTTGATGGTAGCGGGGGATATTACAATGAGCAGTTCTTC